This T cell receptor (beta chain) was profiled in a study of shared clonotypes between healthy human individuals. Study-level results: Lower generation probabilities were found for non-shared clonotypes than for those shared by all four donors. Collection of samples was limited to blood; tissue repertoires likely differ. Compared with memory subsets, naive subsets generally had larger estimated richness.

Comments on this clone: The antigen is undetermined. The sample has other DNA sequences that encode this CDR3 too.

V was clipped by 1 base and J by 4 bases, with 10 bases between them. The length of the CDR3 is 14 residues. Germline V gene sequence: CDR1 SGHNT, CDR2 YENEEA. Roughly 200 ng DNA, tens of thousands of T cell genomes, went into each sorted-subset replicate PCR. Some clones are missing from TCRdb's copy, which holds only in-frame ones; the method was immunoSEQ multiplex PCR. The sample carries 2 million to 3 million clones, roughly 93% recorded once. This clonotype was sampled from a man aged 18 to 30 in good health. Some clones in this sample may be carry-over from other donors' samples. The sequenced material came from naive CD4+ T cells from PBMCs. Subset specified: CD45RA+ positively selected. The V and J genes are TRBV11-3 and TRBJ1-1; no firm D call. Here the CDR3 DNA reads TGTGCCAGCAGCTTAGGGGGTGTCGGCACTGAAGCTTTCTTT. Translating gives CASSLGGVGTEAFF.